This T cell receptor (beta chain) comes out of a study of T-cell reconstitution after alpha-beta-depleted transplantation in children. General observations from the study: For some patients, TCRbeta diversity was high at day 60 because of recipient T cells and thymic progenitors that survived. It was newly produced T cells that mostly accounted for T-cell counts and diversity one year after transplant. By about two months after transplant, alpha-beta T cells reportedly arose from several hundred graft clones that had expanded.

Ten or more counts support this clonotype. Its cognate antigen is unknown. Trimming pared 7 bases from V and 6 bases from J, leaving 18 bases between. Germline-derived CDR1 and CDR2 are SGHTA and FQGNSA. The CDR3 runs 15 residues. TCRbeta library preparation incorporated unique molecular identifiers. TCRdb recomputed calls from the PCR reads with MiXCR, one row per CDR3 protein. The table has fewer than 350,000 distinct CDR3 sequences, around a tenth seen once. The chain links TRBV7-2 to TRBJ1-4, with D perhaps matching TRBD1 (5 bases). The specimen was peripheral blood, collected 180 days after TCRalphabeta/CD19-depleted stem cell transplant. The clonotype comes from a male patient between 2 and 15 years old who had a stem cell transplant for chronic granulomatous disease, so the T cells may come from the graft donor. Here the CDR3 reads CASTLGGAKDEKLFF. CDR3 coding DNA: TGTGCCAGCACTCTAGGAGGGGCCAAGGATGAAAAACTGTTTTTT.